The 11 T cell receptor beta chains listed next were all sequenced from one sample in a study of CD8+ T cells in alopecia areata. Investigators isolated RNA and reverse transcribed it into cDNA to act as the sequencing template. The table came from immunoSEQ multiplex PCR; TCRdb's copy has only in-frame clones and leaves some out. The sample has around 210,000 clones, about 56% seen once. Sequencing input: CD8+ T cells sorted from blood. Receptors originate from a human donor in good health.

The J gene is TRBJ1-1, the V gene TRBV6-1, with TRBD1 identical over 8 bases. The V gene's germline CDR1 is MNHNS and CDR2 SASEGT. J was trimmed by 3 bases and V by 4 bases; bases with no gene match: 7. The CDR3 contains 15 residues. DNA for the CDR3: TGTGCCAGCAGTGGATCGACAGGGGTGGACACTGAAGCTTTCTTT. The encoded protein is CASSGSTGVDTEAFF.

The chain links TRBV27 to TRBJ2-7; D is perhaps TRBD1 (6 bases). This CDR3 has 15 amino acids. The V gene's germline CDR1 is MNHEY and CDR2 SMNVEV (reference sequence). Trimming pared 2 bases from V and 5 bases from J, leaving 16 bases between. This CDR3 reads CASSLIPTGNHEQYF. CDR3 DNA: TGTGCCAGCAGTTTAATTCCCACAGGGAACCACGAGCAGTACTTC.

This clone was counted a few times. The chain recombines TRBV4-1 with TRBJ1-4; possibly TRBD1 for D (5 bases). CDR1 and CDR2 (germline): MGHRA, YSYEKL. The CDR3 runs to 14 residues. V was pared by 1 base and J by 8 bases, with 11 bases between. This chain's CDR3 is CASSQAGAAEKLFF. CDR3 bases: TGCGCCAGCAGCCAAGCCGGGGCGGCGGAAAAACTGTTTTTT.

The CDR3 coding sequence is TGTGCCAGCAGCTTACGGGGGAGAAGGAATGAGCAGTTCTTC. It yields the protein CASSLRGRRNEQFF. This chain connects TRBV5-4 to TRBJ2-1; D is perhaps TRBD2 (6 bases). The CDR3 consists of 14 residues. Germline lookup yields CDR1 SGHNT and CDR2 YYREEE (reference sequence). Trimming shortened V by 2 bases and J by 7 bases, and 13 bases separated the two germline ends.

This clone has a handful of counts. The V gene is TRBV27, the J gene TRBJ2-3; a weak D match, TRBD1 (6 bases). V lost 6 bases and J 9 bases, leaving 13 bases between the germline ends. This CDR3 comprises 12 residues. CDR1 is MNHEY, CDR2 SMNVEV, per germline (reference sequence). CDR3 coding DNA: TGTGCCAGCAGAAACAGGGATAGCACGCAGTATTTT. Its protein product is CASRNRDSTQYF.

CDR3: CASSSRTAGGMAQYF. The CDR3 DNA is TGTGCCAGCAGTTCCCGGACGGCCGGTGGTATGGCCCAGTACTTC. The gene calls are TRBV7-6 and TRBJ2-5, with D unclear. The germline V gene has CDR1 SGHVS and CDR2 FNYEAQ. V lost 6 bases and J 9 bases, leaving 23 bases between the germline ends. The CDR3 consists of 15 residues.

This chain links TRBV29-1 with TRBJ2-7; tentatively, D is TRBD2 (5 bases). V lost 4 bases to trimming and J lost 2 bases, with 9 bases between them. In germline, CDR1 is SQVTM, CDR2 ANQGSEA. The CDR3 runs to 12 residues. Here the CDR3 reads CSVVEGTYEQYF. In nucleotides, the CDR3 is TGCAGCGTTGTCGAGGGCACCTACGAGCAGTACTTC.

CDR3 in amino acids: CSVVGTQGEQYF. DNA for the CDR3: TGCAGCGTTGTGGGGACCCAGGGCGAGCAGTACTTC. The chain couples TRBV29-1 to TRBJ2-7, with D possibly being TRBD1 or TRBD2 (5 bases each). Trimming cost V 4 bases and J 6 bases, with 13 bases left between them. The CDR3 contains 12 residues. The germline CDR1 and CDR2 sequences are SQVTM and ANQGSEA.

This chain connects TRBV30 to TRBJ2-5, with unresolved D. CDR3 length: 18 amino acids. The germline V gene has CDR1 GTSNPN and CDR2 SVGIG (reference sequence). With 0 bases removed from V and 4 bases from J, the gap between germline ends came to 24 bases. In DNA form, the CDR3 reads TGTGCCTGGAGTGTAGTTTCGACGTCTATCCGGGCGATAGAGACCCAGTACTTC. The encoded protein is CAWSVVSTSIRAIETQYF.

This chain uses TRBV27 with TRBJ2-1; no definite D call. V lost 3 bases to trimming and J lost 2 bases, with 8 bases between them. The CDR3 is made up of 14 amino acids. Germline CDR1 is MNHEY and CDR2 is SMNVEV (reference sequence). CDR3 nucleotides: TGTGCCAGCAGTTTTGGAAGTACCTACAATGAGCAGTTCTTC. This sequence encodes CASSFGSTYNEQFF.

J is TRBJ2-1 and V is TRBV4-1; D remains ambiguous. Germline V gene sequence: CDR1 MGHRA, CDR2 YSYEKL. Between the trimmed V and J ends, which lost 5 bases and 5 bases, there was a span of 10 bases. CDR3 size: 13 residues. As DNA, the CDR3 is TGCGCCAGCAGCGTCACAGTAGACAATGAGCAGTTCTTC. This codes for CASSVTVDNEQFF.